The clone carrying this TCR beta chain showed up many times. Using its own MiXCR run on the 5' RACE reads, TCRdb lists one record per CDR3 protein. The data contain about 560,000 distinct CDR3 sequences, roughly 17% of them singletons. This specimen belongs to a study of T-cell memory formation after mild COVID-19. Whole-study context: TCR clusters largely stayed donor specific.

Sequencing input: PBMCs or a T cell subset sorted from them (not recorded which). This TCR derives from an adult woman who had mild COVID-19 (a few samples of this study predate the infection). Cell type and time point are not known.

The CDR3 region is CASSPRDNQFF. The CDR3 region has the DNA TGTGCCAGCAGCCCCCGGGACAACCAGTTCTTC. The rearrangement links TRBV7-2 to TRBJ2-1; possible D gene TRBD1, 6 bases. The CDR3 runs 11 residues. Per germline, CDR1 SGHTA and CDR2 FQGNSA. V was pared by 5 bases and J by 13 bases, with 12 bases between.